This T cell receptor (beta chain) was sequenced for a study of naive and memory T cell subsets. Study-level points and caveats: Activation and differentiation may alter RNA-based TCR counts. Possibly reflecting memory cells re-expressing CD45RA, a few larger clonotypes occurred in naive repertoires, especially CD8.

After the first PCR, alpha and beta chain libraries were processed separately. A note on this clonotype: Its antigen remains unknown.

The beta constant-region primer was an equimolar mix of two oligonucleotides covering TRBC1 and TRBC2. Ligated cDNA was amplified by four rounds of PCR with nested alpha and beta constant-region primers and SP2. TCRdb analysed the UMI-ligation and nested PCR reads with MiXCR anew, one entry per CDR3 protein. The table records over 110,000 distinct CDR3 sequences, about 20% of them present only once. There are 15 residues in the CDR3. Germline V CDR1 and CDR2: MNHNS, SASEGT. V lost 4 bases and J lost 0, with 12 bases in between. Sequenced material: naive CD8+ T cells from blood. The V call is TRBV6-1, the J call TRBJ2-5, with D hard to call. This clonotype originated in a human donor in good health. CDR3: CASSVSGDYQETQYF. For the CDR3, the DNA is TGTGCCAGCAGTGTGTCAGGAGACTACCAAGAGACCCAGTACTTC.